This T cell receptor (beta chain) appears in the sequencing data of a study of STAT5B mutations in CD4+ large granular lymphocyte leukemia. As to this clone: Its antigen is not known.

Germline lookup yields CDR1 SGDLS and CDR2 YYNGEE. V dropped 7 bases and J dropped 4 bases, with 17 bases sitting between them. The CDR3 length is 15 residues. This was a survey-level run. Original analysis: Productive clonotypes were detectable down to 2.59 x 10-5 frequency. Sequencing was performed with immunoSEQ multiplex PCR; in TCRdb, only in-frame clones are kept and a portion is missing. For V, J and clone size, that table is used; D and trimming come from the DNA. Here the sample spans approximately 24,000 clones, 55% to 75% being singletons. Study conclusions and caveats: Patient CD4-sorted repertoires looked more clonal than healthy CD4+ repertoires, even without putative leukemic clones. 8/27 top patient clones versus 2/35 control clones were TRBV06-family.

Sample: CD4+ T cells from blood buffy coats. This sequence joins TRBV9 and TRBJ1-4; a weak D match, TRBD1 (6 bases). The receptor was isolated from a human donor in good health. This CDR3 is CASATGGGHNEKLFF. The CDR3, as DNA: TGTGCCAGCGCTACTGGAGGGGGGCATAATGAAAAACTGTTTTTT.